The 2 T cell receptor beta chains below come from one sample, sequenced in a study of blood T cell repertoires in COVID-19. The table came from immunoSEQ multiplex PCR; TCRdb's copy has only in-frame clones and leaves some out. Of about 210,000 clones in the sample, about nine tenths were seen once. Input material: peripheral blood. Source of these receptors: a woman between 40 and 50 years old with acute or convalescent COVID-19.

The chain has TRBV5-1 and TRBJ2-5; the match to TRBD2 covers 12 bases. This CDR3 region has 17 residues. V was clipped by 4 bases and J by 5 bases; unmatched bases: 12. Per germline, CDR1 SGHRS and CDR2 YFSETQ. CDR3 nucleotides: TGCGCCAGCAGCCCGATGGGGGCTAGCGGGGGGGAGGAGACCCAGTACTTC. It codes for CASSPMGASGGEETQYF.

This clone was seen once. The chain has TRBV4-2 and TRBJ2-2, with a tentative D call TRBD2 (5 bases). Germline CDR1 and CDR2: LGHNA and YNFKEQ. The CDR3 runs to 16 residues. V lost 4 bases and J 3 bases, leaving 15 bases between the germline ends. This CDR3 is CASSRPIQRHTGELFF. In nucleotides, the CDR3 is TGTGCCAGCAGCCGCCCCATTCAGCGGCACACCGGGGAGCTGTTTTTT.